Below, 21 T cell receptor beta chains from the same sample are listed, as sequenced in a study of cytomegalovirus exposure and HLA in healthy donors. Primers included in the PCR were 60 Vbeta and 13 Jbeta primers. The method was immunoSEQ multiplex PCR; TCRdb's version includes in-frame clones alone and lacks a portion of them. The sample consists of over 150,000 clones, 65% to 85% of them appearing once. The sequenced sample was PBMCs. All receptors come from a woman aged 30 to 39 in good health and CMV-seronegative.

The rearrangement uses TRBV6-5 and TRBJ2-7; the D gene is possibly TRBD1 (5 bases). This CDR3 contains 15 residues. Germline values: CDR1 MNHEY, CDR2 SVGAGI. V was cut by 0 bases and J by 2 bases, with 11 bases left in between. CDR3 sequence (DNA): TGTGCCAGCAGTTACTCGCTAGGGGTGGCCTACGAGCAGTACTTC. This codes for CASSYSLGVAYEQYF.

The chain has TRBV27 and TRBJ2-5; a possible D gene is TRBD1 (7 bases). Per the germline V gene, CDR1 is MNHEY and CDR2 is SMNVEV (reference sequence). Trimming took off 5 bases at V and 5 bases at J, with 18 bases between the two ends. The CDR3 has 15 residues. The DNA for the CDR3 is TGTGCCAGCAGTCCTAGGCGGGGACAGCACGAGACCCAGTACTTC. This translates into CASSPRRGQHETQYF.

This chain joins TRBV4-1 and TRBJ2-7; TRBD1 is a possible D gene (5 bases). The CDR3 totals 15 residues. CDR1 is MGHRA, CDR2 YSYEKL, per germline. V was pared by 3 bases and J by 2 bases, with 14 bases between. The CDR3 protein is CASSQYRSSPYEQYF. The CDR3 nucleotides are TGCGCCAGCAGCCAGTACAGGTCGTCCCCCTACGAGCAGTACTTC.

The sample holds a few counts of this clone. This rearrangement joins TRBV6-5 to TRBJ2-7; tentatively, D is TRBD1 (6 bases). Trimming stripped 0 bases from V and 9 bases from J, with 18 bases between. The CDR3 totals 15 residues. Germline V lookup: CDR1 MNHEY, CDR2 SVGAGI. In nucleotides, the CDR3 is TGTGCCAGCAGTTACTCCCGGGACAAGGGACCCCGGCAGTACTTC. It specifies CASSYSRDKGPRQYF.

This chain links TRBV28 with TRBJ2-1, with TRBD2 matching 13 bases. The junction had 8 bases not matched to a gene; V was cut back by 5 bases and J by 4 bases. The CDR3 has 17 residues. Germline loops: CDR1 MDHEN, CDR2 SYDVKM. CDR3: CASSLQTSGRPYNEQFF. CDR3 nucleotide sequence: TGTGCCAGCAGTCTCCAGACTAGCGGGAGGCCTTACAATGAGCAGTTCTTC.

The chain is built from TRBV28 and TRBJ1-2; a weak D match, TRBD1 (6 bases). The V end was cut by 3 bases, the J end by 3 bases, with 14 bases between. Germline-derived CDR1 and CDR2 are MDHEN and SYDVKM. The CDR3 sequence is 15 residues long. The CDR3 protein is CASSFAGALDYGYTF. CDR3 DNA: TGTGCCAGCAGTTTTGCGGGGGCGCTAGACTATGGCTACACCTTC.

This rearrangement joins TRBV27 to TRBJ2-7, with a possible D match to TRBD1 (5 bases). This CDR3 has 15 residues. The germline V gene has CDR1 MNHEY and CDR2 SMNVEV (reference sequence). V shed 4 bases and J shed 2 bases, with 15 bases lying between them. CDR3 region: CASSSPHRKPYEQYF. CDR3 in DNA: TGTGCCAGCAGTTCCCCCCACAGGAAACCCTACGAGCAGTACTTC.

A note on this clone: The junction does not match germline at one end; this may be a read error. The rearrangement uses TRBV7-9 and TRBJ1-1; 7 bases match TRBD1. The CDR3 is 17 residues long. Germline V gives CDR1 SEHNR, CDR2 FQNEAQ (reference sequence). The CDR3 nucleotides read TGTTCCAGCACCTCGCCAGTACGGGACAGCCTGAACACTGAAGCTTTCTTT. Amino acids: CSSTSPVRDSLNTEAFF. Using reference TRBV7-9 and TRBJ1-1 for the parts outside the CDR3, the full variable domain is DTGVSQNPRHKITKRGQNVTFRCDPISEHNRLYWYRQTLGQGPEFLTYFQNEAQLEKSRLLSDRFSAERPKGSFSTLEIQRTEQGDSAMYLCSSTSPVRDSLNTEAFFGQGTRLTVV.

The rearrangement joins TRBV28 to TRBJ1-1; perhaps TRBD1 as D (5 bases). Trimming stripped 7 bases from V and 3 bases from J, with 18 bases between. In germline, CDR1 is MDHEN, CDR2 SYDVKM. The CDR3 contains 15 residues. The CDR3 spells CASTTGGGWDTEAFF. CDR3 nucleotide sequence: TGTGCCAGCACCACAGGTGGTGGTTGGGACACTGAAGCTTTCTTT. Filled out from reference TRBV28 and TRBJ1-1, the complete variable domain reads DVKVTQSSRYLVKRTGEKVFLECVQDMDHENMFWYRQDPGLGLRLIYFSYDVKMKEKGDIPEGYSVSREKKERFSLILESASTNQTSMYLCASTTGGGWDTEAFFGQGTRLTVV.

This clone was seen only a few times. V and J are TRBV4-1 and TRBJ1-5; TRBD1 might be the D (6 bases). CDR1 is MGHRA and CDR2 is YSYEKL in the germline V gene. V was shortened by 4 bases and J by 0 bases, with 16 bases between the two germline ends. The CDR3 totals 17 residues. This CDR3 is CASSLYRAPYSNQPQHF. In DNA form, the CDR3 reads TGCGCCAGCAGCCTATACAGGGCCCCTTATAGCAATCAGCCCCAGCATTTT.

The J gene is TRBJ2-4, the V gene TRBV28; no firm D call. The CDR3 loop spans 16 amino acids. Germline V gives CDR1 MDHEN, CDR2 SYDVKM. V was shortened by 7 bases and J by 0 bases, with 16 bases between the two germline ends. The CDR3 here is CASTTRRGLAKNIQYF. The CDR3 bases are TGTGCCAGCACAACGAGAAGAGGTCTAGCCAAAAACATTCAGTACTTC.

This chain connects TRBV7-8 to TRBJ2-7; TRBD1 might be the D (5 bases). CDR3 length: 15 amino acids. V was clipped by 1 base and J by 0 bases, with 10 bases between them. Germline V lookup: CDR1 SGHVS, CDR2 FQNEAQ. The CDR3, as DNA: TGTGCCAGCAGCTTAGTTGTGACAGACTCCTACGAGCAGTACTTC. Translation: CASSLVVTDSYEQYF.

V usage is TRBV11-2 and J usage is TRBJ1-1; TRBD1 aligns across 7 bases. Germline loops: CDR1 SGHAT, CDR2 FQNNGV. Losses at the gene ends were 7 bases for V and 5 bases for J; bases not matched to a gene: 7. The CDR3 is 13 residues long. The CDR3 protein is CASTETGWTEAFF. CDR3 DNA sequence: TGTGCCAGCACCGAGACAGGGTGGACTGAAGCTTTCTTT.

This clone was detected once. The chain carries TRBV27 and TRBJ1-4; D unclear. The germline CDR1 and CDR2 sequences are MNHEY and SMNVEV (reference sequence). Trimming took 5 bases from V and 5 from J, leaving 12 bases between them. This CDR3 is built from 14 residues. The CDR3 region is CASSPAIENEKLFF. The CDR3 nucleotides are TGTGCCAGCAGTCCAGCGATTGAGAATGAAAAACTGTTTTTT.

The gene calls are TRBV19 and TRBJ1-3, with D maybe TRBD1 (6 bases). The V end lost 3 bases, the J end lost 1 base, and 13 bases lay between the germline ends. Germline values: CDR1 LNHDA, CDR2 SQIVND (reference sequence). The CDR3 covers 16 residues. The CDR3 DNA reads as TGTGCCAGTAGTATCGGCGGGGGCCCTTCTGGAAACACCATATATTTT. Its protein product is CASSIGGGPSGNTIYF.

This rearrangement joins TRBV5-1 to TRBJ1-6; weak D call: TRBD1 (5 bases). The germline V gene has CDR1 SGHRS and CDR2 YFSETQ. V gave up 4 bases and J gave up 14 bases, with 19 bases separating them. This CDR3 region has 14 residues. CDR3 residues: CASSPSKGSEALHF. The CDR3, as DNA: TGCGCCAGCAGCCCTTCAAAGGGGTCTGAGGCCCTCCACTTT. Full variable domain (rest looked up from reference TRBV5-1 and TRBJ1-6): KAGVTQTPRYLIKTRGQQVTLSCSPISGHRSVSWYQQTPGQGLQFLFEYFSETQRNKGNFPGRFSGRQFSNSRSEMNVSTLELGDSALYLCASSPSKGSEALHFGNGTRLTVT.

A few counts support this clone. The chain couples TRBV19 to TRBJ1-5; TRBD1 matches 7 bases. The V gene end was trimmed by 6 bases and the J gene end by 2 bases; junction bases not matched to a gene: 4. Germline V gene lookup returns CDR1 LNHDA and CDR2 SQIVND (reference sequence). CDR3 length equals 14 residues. Written as DNA, the CDR3 is TGTGCCAGTAGGCGAGGGGGCGGCAATCAGCCCCAGCATTTT. It yields the protein CASRRGGGNQPQHF.

This chain links TRBV6-1 with TRBJ1-6; no firm D call. Trimming took 2 bases from V and 9 from J, leaving 8 bases between them. Germline loops: CDR1 MNHNS, CDR2 SASEGT. There are 13 residues in the CDR3. CDR3 amino acids: CASSELWASPLHF. As DNA, the CDR3 is TGTGCCAGCAGTGAACTTTGGGCTTCACCCCTCCACTTT.

V is TRBV5-1 and J is TRBJ2-3; D remains ambiguous. There are 14 residues in the CDR3. V gave up 0 bases and J gave up 1 base, with 6 bases separating them. Germline V lookup: CDR1 SGHRS, CDR2 YFSETQ. The CDR3 is CASSLGEGTDTQYF. Written as DNA, the CDR3 is TGCGCCAGCAGCTTGGGCGAGGGCACAGATACGCAGTATTTT.

The chain couples TRBV28 to TRBJ2-7; no reliable D call. The V end lost 5 bases, the J end lost 10 bases, and 21 bases lay between the germline ends. CDR3 length: 14 residues. In germline, CDR1 is MDHEN, CDR2 SYDVKM. The CDR3 is CASSPENNYVGQYF. In DNA, the CDR3 is TGTGCCAGCAGTCCCGAAAACAACTACGTGGGTCAGTACTTC. Full variable domain (remainder filled in from reference TRBV28 and TRBJ2-7): DVKVTQSSRYLVKRTGEKVFLECVQDMDHENMFWYRQDPGLGLRLIYFSYDVKMKEKGDIPEGYSVSREKKERFSLILESASTNQTSMYLCASSPENNYVGQYFGPGTRLTVT.

The chain joins TRBV4-2 to TRBJ1-3; the D is unclear. Germline V gene lookup returns CDR1 LGHNA and CDR2 YNFKEQ. V lost 3 bases and J 8 bases, leaving 26 bases between the germline ends. The CDR3 is 18 residues long. CDR3 nucleotides: TGTGCCAGCAGCCATTCGCCCTACAGTTGGCAGACCTTGGACACCATATATTTT. This encodes CASSHSPYSWQTLDTIYF.